This T cell receptor beta chain was retrieved from a study of long-term antiretroviral therapy in people with HIV. Samples were assayed with immunoSEQ v3.0 at survey level. For every sample, sequencing targeted about 40,000-50,000 T-cell genomes. Repertoires were generated with immunoSEQ multiplex PCR, while TCRdb's copy carries only in-frame clones and drops some. The sample shows roughly 50,000 clones, about 86% of them seen only once. Each participant with HIV received care in the United States. Germline V gene lookup returns CDR1 SNHLY and CDR2 FYNNEI. The CDR3 has 15 residues. The V and J ends lost 4 bases and 4 bases, in that order; junction bases with no gene match: 7.

The chain combines TRBV2 with TRBJ2-1; 7 bases are a match to TRBD2. The TCR was taken from a woman between 18 and 29 years old with HIV. Sequencing was performed on unsorted PBMCs, taken 0.8 years after starting antiretroviral therapy. The CDR3 region has the DNA TGTGCCAGCAGTGGTGGTAGCGGGCCATACAATGAGCAGTTCTTC. The encoded protein is CASSGGSGPYNEQFF.